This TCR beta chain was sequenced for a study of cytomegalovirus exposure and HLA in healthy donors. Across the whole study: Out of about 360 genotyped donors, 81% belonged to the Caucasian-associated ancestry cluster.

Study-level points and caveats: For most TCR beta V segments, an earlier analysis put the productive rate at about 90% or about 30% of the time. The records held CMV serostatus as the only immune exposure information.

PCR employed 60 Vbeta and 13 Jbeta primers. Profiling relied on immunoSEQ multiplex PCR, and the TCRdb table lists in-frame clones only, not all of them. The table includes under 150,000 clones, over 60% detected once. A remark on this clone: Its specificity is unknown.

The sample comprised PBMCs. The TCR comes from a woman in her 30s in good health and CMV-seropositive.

The CDR3 region is CASSSPLGTSGGGYNEQFF. The CDR3 nucleotides read TGTGCCAGCAGCTCACCTCTAGGGACTAGCGGGGGGGGATACAATGAGCAGTTCTTC. This chain connects TRBV5-4 to TRBJ2-1; 16 positions agree with TRBD2. Germline CDR1 SGHNT, CDR2 YYREEE (reference sequence). This CDR3 is built from 19 residues. With 3 bases clipped from V and 4 bases from J, the junction kept 10 bases outside the gene matches.